This T cell receptor beta chain was observed in a study of blood T cell repertoires in COVID-19. Per the authors' pipeline: Amplified reference gene primers provided the basis for estimating nucleated cell counts. Only in-frame clones appear in the TCRdb table, and some are missing; sequencing was by immunoSEQ multiplex PCR. V, J and clone size are those of that table, while D and trimming were read from the DNA. The sample includes over 200,000 clones, over 70% seen only once; the top ten take 27%. Deletions cut 1 base from V and 6 bases from J, with 16 bases between. Germline CDR1 LGHNA, CDR2 YNFKEQ. The CDR3 runs 15 residues.

The source is a man aged 40-49 years with acute or convalescent COVID-19. The chain carries TRBV4-2 and TRBJ2-7, with a possible D match to TRBD1 (6 bases). The sequenced sample was peripheral blood. The DNA of the CDR3 is TGTGCCAGCAGCCAAGTTCGGGCAACAGGGACCGAGCAGTACTTC. Its protein product is CASSQVRATGTEQYF.